This TCR beta chain was recorded in a study of blood T cell repertoires in COVID-19. Whole-study context: Sites in the United States, Italy and Spain provided acute and convalescent COVID-19 samples. The analysed material was cDNA or gDNA that came from T cells, B-cell-depleted T cells, or PBMCs.

This clone was found once. In the original analysis: Nucleated cell number was recorded as an estimate derived from reference gene primer amplification. Repertoires were generated with immunoSEQ multiplex PCR, while TCRdb's copy carries only in-frame clones and drops some. V and J calls and clone size are those listed in that table; D and trimming were worked out from the DNA. The sample lists some 56,000 clones, around 70% occurring once. Trimming cost V 2 bases and J 7 bases; bases outside gene matches: 5. The CDR3 consists of 15 residues. CDR1 and CDR2 from the germline V gene are MNHEY and SMNVEV (reference sequence).

The gene calls are TRBV27 and TRBJ2-2; 9 nucleotides line up with TRBD2. This TCR came from a woman between 50 and 59 years old with active or convalescent COVID-19. The specimen was peripheral blood. DNA for the CDR3: TGTGCCAGCAGTTTAGGGGGACTAGCTGGCGGGGAGCTGTTTTTT. Translated: CASSLGGLAGGELFF.